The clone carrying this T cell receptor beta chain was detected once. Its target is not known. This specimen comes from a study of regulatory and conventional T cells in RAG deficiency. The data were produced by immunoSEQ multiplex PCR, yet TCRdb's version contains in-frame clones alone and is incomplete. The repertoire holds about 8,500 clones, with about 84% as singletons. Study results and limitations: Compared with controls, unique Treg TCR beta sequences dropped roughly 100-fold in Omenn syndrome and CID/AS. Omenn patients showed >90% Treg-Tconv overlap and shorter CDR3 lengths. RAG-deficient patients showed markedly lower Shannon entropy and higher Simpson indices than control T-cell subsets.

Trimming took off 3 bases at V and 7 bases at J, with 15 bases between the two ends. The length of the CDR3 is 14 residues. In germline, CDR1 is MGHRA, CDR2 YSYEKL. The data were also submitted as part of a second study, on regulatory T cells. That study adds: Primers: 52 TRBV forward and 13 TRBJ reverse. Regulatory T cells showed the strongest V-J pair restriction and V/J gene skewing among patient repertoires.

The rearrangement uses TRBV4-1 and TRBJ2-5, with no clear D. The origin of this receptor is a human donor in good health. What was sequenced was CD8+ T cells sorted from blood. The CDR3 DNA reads TGCGCCAGCAGCCAGATGACTGACGGCGGGACCCAGTACTTC. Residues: CASSQMTDGGTQYF.